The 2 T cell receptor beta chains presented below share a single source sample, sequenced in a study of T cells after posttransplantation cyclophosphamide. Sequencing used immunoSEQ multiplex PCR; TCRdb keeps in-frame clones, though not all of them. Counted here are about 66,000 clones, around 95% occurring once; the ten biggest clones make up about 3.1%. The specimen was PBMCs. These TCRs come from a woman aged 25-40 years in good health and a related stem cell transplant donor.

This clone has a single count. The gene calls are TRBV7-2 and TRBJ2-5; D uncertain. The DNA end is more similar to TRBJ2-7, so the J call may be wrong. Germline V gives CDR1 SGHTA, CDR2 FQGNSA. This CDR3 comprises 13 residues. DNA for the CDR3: TGTGCCAGCAGCTCCCCCAGTTCCTACGAGCAGTACTTC. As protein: CASSSPSSYEQYF.

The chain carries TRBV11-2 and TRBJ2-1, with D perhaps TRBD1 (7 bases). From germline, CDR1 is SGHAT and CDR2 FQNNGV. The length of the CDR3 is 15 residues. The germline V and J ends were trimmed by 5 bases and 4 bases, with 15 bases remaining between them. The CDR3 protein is CASSPRTGLYNEQFF. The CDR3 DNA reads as TGTGCCAGCAGCCCTCGGACAGGACTATACAATGAGCAGTTCTTC.